These 27 T cell receptor beta chains came from one sample sequenced in a study of shared clonotypes between healthy human individuals (dated by TCRdb to about 2020). Libraries were constructed by the immunoSEQ multiplex PCR assay. In its TCRdb copy, this immuneACCESS table keeps in-frame sequences only and misses some clones. Where compared with another copy, unresolved V genes explain less than half of these, and the others have no known cause. This sample has approximately 320,000 clones in its table, and about nine tenths of those were observed once. The ten largest clones represent around 15% of the sample. The sequencing input was memory CD8+ T cells sorted from blood. The cell subset or site label of this sample denotes: CD45RO+ cells pooled with CCR7-negative TemRA cells. The receptors stem from a young man in good health.

The V call is TRBV10-3, the J call TRBJ1-1; TRBD1 aligns across 7 bases. Germline CDR1 reads ENHRY; CDR2 reads SYGVKD. V was pared by 3 bases and J by 3 bases, with 16 bases of the junction left unmatched. The CDR3 runs to 18 residues. In nucleotides, the CDR3 is TGTGCCATCAGTGACACAGGGGAACTTCGGCTGAGGGACACTGAAGCTTTCTTT. Translated: CAISDTGELRLRDTEAFF.

The chain couples TRBV7-6 to TRBJ2-1; D ambiguous. V lost 1 base to trimming and J lost 7 bases, with 5 bases between them. This CDR3 is 12 amino acids long. Germline CDR1 SGHVS, CDR2 FNYEAQ. CDR3 region: CASSLGENEQFF. Written as DNA, the CDR3 is TGTGCCAGCAGCTTAGGTGAGAATGAGCAGTTCTTC.

The CDR3 loop reads CSADRGIKDTQYF. The CDR3 DNA reads TGCAGCGCTGACAGGGGGATCAAAGATACGCAGTATTTT. The genes are TRBV29-1 and TRBJ2-3; 9 nucleotides align to TRBD1. V was clipped by 7 bases and J by 5 bases; unmatched bases: 7. This CDR3 region has 13 residues. Germline V gene data show CDR1 as SQVTM and CDR2 as ANQGSEA.

The chain carries TRBV5-1 and TRBJ2-3; D assignment may be TRBD1 or TRBD2 (5 bases each). Looked up from germline, CDR1 is SGHRS and CDR2 is YFSETQ. The CDR3 is 14 residues long. V gave up 2 bases and J gave up 4 bases, with 11 bases separating them. The CDR3 region is CASSFERGADTQYF. CDR3 bases: TGCGCCAGCAGCTTTGAGAGGGGAGCAGATACGCAGTATTTT.

This sequence joins TRBV11-3 and TRBJ2-1, with D hard to call. Germline CDR1 is SGHNT and CDR2 is YENEEA. The V end lost 0 bases, the J end lost 9 bases, and 6 bases lay between the germline ends. This CDR3 is built from 12 residues. The CDR3 DNA is TGTGCCAGCAGCTTAGACCGACTTGAGCAGTTCTTC. The encoded protein is CASSLDRLEQFF.

This chain uses TRBV23-1 with TRBJ2-7; D possibly corresponds to TRBD1 (6 bases). Being an ORF, TRBV23-1 has a function that is uncertain. Trimming removed 4 bases at V and 0 bases at J, with 13 bases between. This CDR3 region has 15 residues. CDR3: CASSPTGTSSYEQYF. The DNA for the CDR3 is TGCGCCAGCAGTCCGACCGGGACAAGCTCCTACGAGCAGTACTTC.

The chain joins TRBV10-2 to TRBJ2-3; the match to TRBD2 covers 13 bases. The CDR3 spans 16 residues. Germline CDR1 reads WSHSY; CDR2 reads SAAADI. V dropped 6 bases and J dropped 2; count of bases not matched to a gene: 5. This CDR3 reads CASSDGLAGATDTQYF. The CDR3 DNA reads as TGCGCCAGCAGCGACGGACTAGCGGGGGCCACAGATACGCAGTATTTT.

This chain links TRBV21-1 with TRBJ2-2; the table's D call, TRBD1, was not checked against the DNA. TRBV21-1 has pseudogene status. The CDR3 has 17 residues. DNA for the CDR3: TGTGCCAGCAGCAAAAGAACCACAGGTCTGGGCACCGGGGAGCTGTTTTTT. The encoded protein is CASSKRTTGLGTGELFF.

This chain connects TRBV28 to TRBJ1-3, with D tentatively TRBD1 (6 bases). The V gene's germline CDR1 is MDHEN and CDR2 SYDVKM. V shed 5 bases and J shed 9 bases, with 14 bases lying between them. The length of the CDR3 is 13 residues. In DNA form, the CDR3 reads TGTGCCAGCAGTAGCTCACAGGGTGCCACCATATATTTT. Protein sequence: CASSSSQGATIYF. The full variable domain, rest sourced from reference TRBV28 and TRBJ1-3, is DVKVTQSSRYLVKRTGEKVFLECVQDMDHENMFWYRQDPGLGLRLIYFSYDVKMKEKGDIPEGYSVSREKKERFSLILESASTNQTSMYLCASSSSQGATIYFGEGSWLTVV.

V usage is TRBV9 and J usage is TRBJ1-1; 7 nucleotides match TRBD1. Looked up from germline, CDR1 is SGDLS and CDR2 is YYNGEE. This CDR3 has 14 amino acids. V lost 3 bases and J lost 3; bases outside the gene matches: 5. CDR3: CASSGQGFYTEAFF. The CDR3 nucleotides are TGTGCCAGCAGCGGACAGGGTTTTTACACTGAAGCTTTCTTT. The variable domain in full, completed from reference TRBV9 and TRBJ1-1, reads DSGVTQTPKHLITATGQRVTLRCSPRSGDLSVYWYQQSLDQGLQFLIQYYNGEERAKGNILERFSAQQFPDLHSELNLSSLELGDSALYFCASSGQGFYTEAFFGQGTRLTVV.

The chain carries TRBV28 and TRBJ1-5; 7 positions agree with TRBD1. CDR3 length: 17 residues. Trimming took 2 bases from V and 3 from J; bases not matched to a gene: 10. CDR1 MDHEN and CDR2 SYDVKM come from the germline V gene. The chain's CDR3 is CASSLPLRGPFNQPQHF. Here the CDR3 DNA reads TGTGCCAGCAGTTTACCCTTAAGGGGGCCGTTCAATCAGCCCCAGCATTTT.

The count of this clone is one. CDR3 DNA: TGTGCCAGCGCCCCCTTCCCGGAAGCTTTCTTT. Amino acids: CASAPFPEAFF. This sequence joins TRBV7-9 and TRBJ1-1; D uncertain. This CDR3 spans 11 amino acids. Between the trimmed V and J ends, which lost 8 bases and 8 bases, there was a span of 12 bases. Germline values: CDR1 SEHNR, CDR2 FQNEAQ (reference sequence).

A single count supports this clone. The chain uses TRBV4-1 and TRBJ2-1; either TRBD1 or TRBD2 may supply D (6 bases each). The CDR3 runs 15 residues. The germline V and J ends were trimmed by 1 base and 2 bases, with 9 bases remaining between them. CDR1 is MGHRA, CDR2 YSYEKL, per germline. This chain's CDR3 is CASSQVRGAYNEQFF. The CDR3 nucleotides are TGCGCCAGCAGCCAAGTTAGGGGGGCCTACAATGAGCAGTTCTTC.

The CDR3 spells CAISDFQAAETQYF. CDR3 bases: TGTGCCATCAGTGATTTCCAAGCTGCGGAGACCCAGTACTTC. This chain links TRBV10-3 with TRBJ2-5, with D hard to call. The germline V and J ends were trimmed by 3 bases and 5 bases, with 13 bases remaining between them. The CDR3 totals 14 residues. CDR1 ENHRY and CDR2 SYGVKD come from the germline V gene.

The V and J genes are TRBV9 and TRBJ2-7; 9 nucleotides line up with TRBD1. The CDR3 length is 14 residues. J was trimmed by 2 bases and V by 7 bases; bases with no gene match: 7. Germline V gene data show CDR1 as SGDLS and CDR2 as YYNGEE. DNA of the CDR3: TGTGCCAGCCCCCCCAGACAGGGGGCCTACGAGCAGTACTTC. Translation: CASPPRQGAYEQYF.

Worth noting for this clone: At one end, the junction sequence differs from germline, possibly due to a read error. The rearrangement links TRBV29-1 to TRBJ1-2, with 7 bases aligning to TRBD1. Germline V gene sequence: CDR1 SQVTM, CDR2 ANQGSEA. The length of the CDR3 is 13 residues. The CDR3 region has the DNA TGCAGCGTAGAAGGGGGCAGGGGCTATGGCTACACCTTC. As protein: CSVEGGRGYGYTF.

The V gene is TRBV10-3, the J gene TRBJ2-3; 16 bases align to TRBD2. V trimming: 4 bases; J trimming: 3 bases; junction bases outside the gene matches: 10. The CDR3 is 19 amino acids. The germline gives CDR1 ENHRY, CDR2 SYGVKD. DNA for the CDR3: TGTGCCATCAGTGTCCCCGGGACTAGCGGGAGGGCCGGGACAGATACGCAGTATTTT. Translation: CAISVPGTSGRAGTDTQYF.

The chain joins TRBV11-2 to TRBJ2-7; perhaps TRBD2 as D (6 bases). Germline V gene data show CDR1 as SGHAT and CDR2 as FQNNGV. The CDR3 sequence is 13 residues long. Trimming took off 6 bases at V and 3 bases at J, with 12 bases between the two ends. The CDR3 region is CASRGTSYYEQYF. DNA for the CDR3: TGTGCCAGCAGGGGGACTTCCTACTACGAGCAGTACTTC.

About this clone: This clone may be a read error of a much larger clone one base away. Different DNA sequences within this sample yield the same CDR3. The gene calls are TRBV13 and TRBJ2-7, with D unresolved. This CDR3 has 12 residues. Looked up from germline, CDR1 is PRHDT and CDR2 is FYEKMQ (reference sequence). V dropped 5 bases and J dropped 0 bases, with 5 bases sitting between them. The CDR3 protein is CASSGDSYEQYF. As DNA, the CDR3 is TGTGCCAGCAGCGGGGACTCCTACGAGCAGTACTTC.

Here the CDR3 reads CASSLGNTAYEQYF. The CDR3 nucleotides are TGTGCCAGCAGCTTAGGAAACACAGCCTACGAGCAGTACTTC. The chain recombines TRBV7-9 with TRBJ2-7; D unresolved. This CDR3 has 14 amino acids. Trimming removed 1 base from V and 2 bases from J, with 9 bases in between. CDR1 SEHNR and CDR2 FQNEAQ come from the germline V gene (reference sequence). The full variable domain, with the rest looked up from reference TRBV7-9 and TRBJ2-7, is DTGVSQNPRHKITKRGQNVTFRCDPISEHNRLYWYRQTLGQGPEFLTYFQNEAQLEKSRLLSDRFSAERPKGSFSTLEIQRTEQGDSAMYLCASSLGNTAYEQYFGPGTRLTVT.

The DNA for the CDR3 is TGTGCCAGCAGTCCTATAGACGGTTCCTACGAGCAGTACTTC. Protein: CASSPIDGSYEQYF. The chain has TRBV6-6 and TRBJ2-7; D is ambiguous. This CDR3 has 14 amino acids. CDR1 is MNHNY, CDR2 SVGAGI, per germline (reference sequence). Trimming removed 5 bases at V and 1 base at J, with 12 bases between.

This chain links TRBV1 with TRBJ2-1; TRBD2 is the table's D call and was not checked against the DNA. TRBV1 is deemed a pseudogene. CDR3 size: 18 residues. CDR3 sequence reads: CTSSQVQGLAGVLNEQFF. DNA for the CDR3: TGCACCAGCAGCCAAGTCCAAGGCCTAGCGGGAGTGTTGAATGAGCAGTTCTTC.

This rearrangement joins TRBV10-2 to TRBJ1-1; D not certain. Germline assignment: CDR1 WSHSY and CDR2 SAAADI. CDR3 length: 14 amino acids. The germline V and J ends were trimmed by 3 bases and 0 bases, with 8 bases remaining between them. CDR3 sequence: CASSEWRMNTEAFF. CDR3 sequence (DNA): TGCGCCAGCAGTGAATGGAGGATGAACACTGAAGCTTTCTTT.

A single count supports this clone. CDR3: CSVEDGSSEKLFF. In DNA, the CDR3 is TGCAGCGTTGAAGATGGGTCGTCTGAAAAACTGTTTTTT. The chain links TRBV29-1 to TRBJ1-4, with D uncertain. Trimming stripped 0 bases from V and 7 bases from J, with 9 bases between. Germline lookup yields CDR1 SQVTM and CDR2 ANQGSEA. This CDR3 region has 13 residues.

CDR3 coding DNA: TGTGCCAGCAGCTTAGCAGGGGCAGGACCTGAGTCCTATGGCTACACCTTC. Translating gives CASSLAGAGPESYGYTF. This rearrangement joins TRBV13 to TRBJ1-2; TRBD1 might be the D (6 bases). Trimming removed 1 base from V and 4 bases from J, with 19 bases in between. In germline, CDR1 is PRHDT, CDR2 FYEKMQ (reference sequence). The CDR3 is 17 residues long.

The chain couples TRBV10-3 to TRBJ2-7, with D maybe TRBD1 (8 bases). The germline V gene encodes CDR1 ENHRY and CDR2 SYGVKD. CDR3 length: 18 residues. Trimming left V 9 bases short and J 0 bases short, with 27 bases between. CDR3 in amino acids: CAISPGQGPPGGSYEQYF. CDR3 DNA sequence: TGTGCCATTTCCCCAGGACAGGGTCCCCCGGGAGGCTCCTACGAGCAGTACTTC.

V is TRBV7-9 and J is TRBJ2-2; D not resolved. Trimming shortened V by 7 bases and J by 6 bases, and 9 bases separated the two germline ends. Germline CDR1 and CDR2: SEHNR and FQNEAQ (reference sequence). The CDR3 has 12 residues. CDR3 amino acids: CASTLRPGELFF. In nucleotides, the CDR3 is TGTGCCAGCACCCTCCGCCCCGGGGAGCTGTTTTTT.